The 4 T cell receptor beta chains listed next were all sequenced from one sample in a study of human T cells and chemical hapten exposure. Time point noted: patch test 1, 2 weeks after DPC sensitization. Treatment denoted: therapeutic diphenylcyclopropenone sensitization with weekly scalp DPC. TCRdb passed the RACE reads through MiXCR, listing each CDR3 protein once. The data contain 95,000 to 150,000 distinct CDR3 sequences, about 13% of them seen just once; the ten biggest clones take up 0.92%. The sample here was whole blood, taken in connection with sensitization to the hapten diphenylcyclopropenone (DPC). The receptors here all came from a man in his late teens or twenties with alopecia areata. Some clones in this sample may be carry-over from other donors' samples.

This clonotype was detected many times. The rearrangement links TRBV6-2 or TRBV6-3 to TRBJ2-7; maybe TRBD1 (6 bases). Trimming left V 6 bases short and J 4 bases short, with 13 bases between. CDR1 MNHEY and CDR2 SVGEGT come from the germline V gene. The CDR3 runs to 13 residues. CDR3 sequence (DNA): TGTGCCAGCAGCATTACAGGGTGGTACGAGCAGTACTTC. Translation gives CASSITGWYEQYF.

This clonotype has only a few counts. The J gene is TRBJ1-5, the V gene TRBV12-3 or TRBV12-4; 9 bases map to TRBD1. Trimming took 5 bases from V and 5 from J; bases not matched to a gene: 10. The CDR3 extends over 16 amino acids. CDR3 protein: CASSPGTGRRHQPQHF. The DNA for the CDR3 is TGTGCCAGCAGTCCTGGGACAGGGAGACGTCATCAGCCCCAGCATTTT.

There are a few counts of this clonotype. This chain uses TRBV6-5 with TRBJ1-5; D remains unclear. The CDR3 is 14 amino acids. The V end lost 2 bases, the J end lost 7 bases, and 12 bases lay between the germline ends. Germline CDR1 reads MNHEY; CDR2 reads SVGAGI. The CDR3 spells CASSYDGVRQPQHF. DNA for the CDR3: TGTGCCAGCAGTTACGATGGGGTACGGCAGCCCCAGCATTTT.

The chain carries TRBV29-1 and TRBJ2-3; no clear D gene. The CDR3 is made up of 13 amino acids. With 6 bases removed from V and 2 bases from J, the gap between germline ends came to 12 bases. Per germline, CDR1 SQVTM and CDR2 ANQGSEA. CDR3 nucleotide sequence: TGCAGCGTCGAGACAAAGTACACAGATACGCAGTATTTT. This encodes CSVETKYTDTQYF.